The clone carrying this TCR beta chain turned up a few times. Repertoires were generated with immunoSEQ multiplex PCR, while TCRdb's copy carries only in-frame clones and drops some. The sample includes approximately 150,000 clones, approximately 84% of them seen just once. This record comes from a study of blood T cell repertoires in COVID-19. Per germline, CDR1 MGHRA and CDR2 YSYEKL. This CDR3 has 13 amino acids. Trimming stripped 3 bases from V and 9 bases from J, with 12 bases between. Sequencing was done on a sample of peripheral blood. This chain joins TRBV4-1 and TRBJ1-5, with D uncertain. The receptor's source is a woman of 80 years or more with COVID-19, enrolled during active disease. The CDR3 coding sequence is TGCGCCAGCAGCCAGGATTGGGGAGCGCCCCAGCATTTT. Translating gives CASSQDWGAPQHF.